The TCR beta chain described here comes from a study of blood T cell repertoires in COVID-19. This CDR3 contains 14 residues. V dropped 2 bases and J dropped 1 base, with 9 bases sitting between them. Germline V gives CDR1 SGDLS, CDR2 YYNGEE. Participants' reported clinical history set cohort assignment. Two negative PCRs, clearance, or symptom resolution characterized the recovered Cohort 3 donors. Clones were read by immunoSEQ multiplex PCR, and TCRdb kept only the in-frame ones, dropping some. The data show about 240,000 clones, 75% to 90% seen once. This receptor was identified in a woman in her twenties or thirties who had recovered from COVID-19. The chain joins TRBV9 to TRBJ1-2; possible D gene TRBD1, 6 bases. The material sequenced was PBMCs or T cells enriched from blood (not recorded which). The CDR3 region is CASSVGDNNYGYTF. For the CDR3, the DNA is TGTGCCAGCAGCGTGGGGGACAATAACTATGGCTACACCTTC.